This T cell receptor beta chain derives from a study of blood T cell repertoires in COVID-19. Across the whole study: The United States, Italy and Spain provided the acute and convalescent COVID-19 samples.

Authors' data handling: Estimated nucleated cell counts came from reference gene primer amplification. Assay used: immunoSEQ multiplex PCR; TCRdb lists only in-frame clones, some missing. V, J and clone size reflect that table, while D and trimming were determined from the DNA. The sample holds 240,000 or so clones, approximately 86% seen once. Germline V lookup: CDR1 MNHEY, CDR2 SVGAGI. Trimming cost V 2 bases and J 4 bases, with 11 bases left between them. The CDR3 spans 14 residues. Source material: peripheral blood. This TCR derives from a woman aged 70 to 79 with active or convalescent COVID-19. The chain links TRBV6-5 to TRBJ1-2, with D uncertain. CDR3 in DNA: TGTGCCAGCAGTTACACGGGTCTGGTCTATGGCTACACCTTC. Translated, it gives CASSYTGLVYGYTF.